This T cell receptor (beta chain) was identified in a study of tumor-infiltrating lymphocytes in oesophageal squamous cell carcinoma. TCRdb re-derived calls from the PCR reads in MiXCR, one entry per CDR3 protein. The repertoire holds about 12,000 distinct CDR3 sequences, with 45% to 70% as singletons. The CDR3 length is 13 residues. V is TRBV12-3 or TRBV12-4 and J is TRBJ1-1, with a weak D call TRBD1 (5 bases). The J call could be wrong; TRBJ2-5 is a better fit for the DNA end. The sequenced sample consisted of esophageal tumor tissue. This clonotype originated in a female donor with esophageal squamous cell carcinoma. The CDR3 DNA is TGTGCCAGCAGCGAAAGGGGTGTAGAGACCCAGTACTTC. The encoded protein is CASSERGVETQYF.